The 17 T cell receptor beta chains below were found in one sample sequenced in a study of blood T cell repertoires in COVID-19. The assay was immunoSEQ multiplex PCR, and TCRdb's table has in-frame clones only and misses some. Among over 100,000 clones listed, around nine tenths were seen once. Input material: peripheral blood. These receptors all come from a human donor with acute or convalescent COVID-19. The donor label of this sample is uncertain.

The chain carries TRBV7-9 and TRBJ2-5, with 8 positions matching TRBD1. Unmatched junction bases numbered 4, after V lost 5 bases and J lost 2 bases. CDR1 and CDR2 (germline): SEHNR, FQNEAQ (reference sequence). The CDR3 runs 14 residues. CDR3 nucleotide sequence: TGTGCCAGCAGCCCCCGGACAGGGCAAGAGACCCAGTACTTC. Its translation is CASSPRTGQETQYF. Full variable domain (remainder filled in from reference TRBV7-9 and TRBJ2-5): DTGVSQNPRHKITKRGQNVTFRCDPISEHNRLYWYRQTLGQGPEFLTYFQNEAQLEKSRLLSDRFSAERPKGSFSTLEIQRTEQGDSAMYLCASSPRTGQETQYFGPGTRLLVL.

The chain joins TRBV15 to TRBJ2-7; 10 bases are a match to TRBD1. CDR1 and CDR2 (germline): LNHNV, YYDKDF (reference sequence). The CDR3 runs to 17 residues. V trimming: 1 base; J trimming: 4 bases; junction bases outside the gene matches: 10. The DNA for the CDR3 is TGTGCCACCAGCAGAGGAGGGCGGGACAGGGGTTCTTACGAGCAGTACTTC. Translation gives CATSRGGRDRGSYEQYF.

The chain combines TRBV18 with TRBJ1-2, with D tentatively TRBD1 (6 bases). Germline CDR1 and CDR2: KGHSH and LQKENI. Trimming took 4 bases from V and 6 from J, leaving 12 bases between them. This CDR3 contains 13 residues. The CDR3 is CASSLTGLHGYTF. In DNA form, the CDR3 reads TGTGCCAGCTCACTTACAGGGCTTCATGGCTACACCTTC.

This chain connects TRBV28 to TRBJ1-6, with 11 nucleotides matching TRBD1. Germline V gives CDR1 MDHEN, CDR2 SYDVKM. Trimming removed 4 bases from V and 9 bases from J; junction bases left unmatched: 8. The CDR3 length is 16 residues. CDR3 protein: CASSSGRTGGLSPLHF. The CDR3 bases are TGTGCCAGCAGTTCTGGCCGGACAGGGGGCCTTTCACCCCTCCACTTT.

This clone was observed a few times. This chain links TRBV7-3 with TRBJ1-1; D is undetermined. CDR3 size: 13 residues. V dropped 2 bases and J dropped 5 bases, with 9 bases sitting between them. CDR1 and CDR2 (germline): SGHTA, FQGTGA. The CDR3 region has the DNA TGTGCCAGCAGCTTAGACCCGGGAACTGAAGCTTTCTTT. Amino acids: CASSLDPGTEAFF.

The CDR3 sequence: CASSQGGGIGELFF. As DNA, the CDR3 is TGTGCCAGCAGTCAAGGAGGGGGCATCGGGGAGCTGTTTTTT. The rearrangement uses TRBV7-2 and TRBJ2-2; tentatively, D is TRBD1 (7 bases). The germline V gene encodes CDR1 SGHTA and CDR2 FQGNSA. The CDR3 loop spans 14 amino acids. Trimming shortened V by 6 bases and J by 7 bases, and 15 bases separated the two germline ends.

The genes are TRBV27 and TRBJ1-5; D gene ambiguous. This CDR3 contains 16 residues. Trimming shortened V by 0 bases and J by 4 bases, and 13 bases separated the two germline ends. Germline assignment: CDR1 MNHEY and CDR2 SMNVEV (reference sequence). The CDR3 spells CASSLSWGGPNQPQHF. CDR3 nucleotides: TGTGCCAGCAGTTTATCGTGGGGAGGCCCGAATCAGCCCCAGCATTTT.

The V call is TRBV19, the J call TRBJ1-6; 10 nucleotides match TRBD1. J gave up 10 bases and V 6 bases, and 9 bases lay outside the gene matches. The CDR3 is made up of 15 amino acids. The germline V gene encodes CDR1 LNHDA and CDR2 SQIVND (reference sequence). CDR3: CASRPGGQGKSPLHF. The CDR3 nucleotides read TGTGCCAGTAGACCGGGGGGACAGGGGAAATCACCCCTCCACTTT.

This clone was counted between two and nine times. This chain joins TRBV14 and TRBJ2-1; maybe TRBD2 (6 bases). The CDR3 covers 13 residues. Between the trimmed V and J ends, which lost 1 base and 10 bases, there was a span of 11 bases. Germline loops: CDR1 SGHDN, CDR2 FVKESK. Written as DNA, the CDR3 is TGTGCCAGCAGCCAAGGGAGGGGTGCGGAGCAGTTCTTC. Translation: CASSQGRGAEQFF.

The chain carries TRBV3-1 (or the pseudogene TRBV3-2) and TRBJ1-1, with TRBD1 matching over 7 bases. CDR1 is LGHDT, CDR2 YNNKEL, per germline (reference sequence). The CDR3 is made up of 12 amino acids. The V segment lost 2 bases and the J segment 6 bases; nucleotides outside the gene matches: 0. Here the CDR3 DNA reads TGTGCCAGCAGCCAACAGGGGGCTGAAGCTTTCTTT. Protein sequence: CASSQQGAEAFF.

The J gene is TRBJ2-3, the V gene TRBV12-5; 7 nucleotides align to TRBD2. This CDR3 has 18 residues. CDR1 is LGHNT, CDR2 FRNRAP, per germline. J was trimmed by 6 bases and V by 1 base; bases with no gene match: 16. CDR3 loop: CASGLGLLAGVTSDTQYF. The CDR3 DNA reads as TGTGCTAGTGGTTTGGGACTTTTGGCGGGGGTAACCTCTGATACGCAGTATTTT.

This clone was detected once. The rearrangement links TRBV28 to TRBJ2-1, with 10 bases fitting TRBD2. This CDR3 comprises 15 residues. V lost 3 bases to trimming and J lost 6 bases; unmatched junction nucleotides: 5. In germline, CDR1 is MDHEN, CDR2 SYDVKM. The CDR3: CASSFLTSGVNEQFF. CDR3 sequence (DNA): TGTGCCAGCAGTTTCCTTACTAGCGGGGTCAATGAGCAGTTCTTC.

The V gene is TRBV6-5, the J gene TRBJ1-6; a possible D gene is TRBD1 (6 bases). The CDR3 loop spans 15 amino acids. CDR1 and CDR2 (germline): MNHEY, SVGAGI. V dropped 9 bases and J dropped 8 bases, with 20 bases sitting between them. CDR3 bases: TGTGCCAGTAGGAAGGTGGCAGGGGTTGATTCACCCCTCCACTTT. Protein product: CASRKVAGVDSPLHF.

V is TRBV2 and J is TRBJ2-1; 14 bases map to TRBD2. V lost 4 bases to trimming and J lost 4 bases; unmatched junction nucleotides: 0. The germline gives CDR1 SNHLY, CDR2 FYNNEI. The CDR3 runs 15 residues. In nucleotides, the CDR3 is TGTGCCAGCAGTGGACTAGCGGGGGGGTACAATGAGCAGTTCTTC. It specifies CASSGLAGGYNEQFF.

CDR3 bases: TGTGCCACCAGGGGGGGACAGGAGCCTAACTATGGCTACACCTTC. Amino acid sequence: CATRGGQEPNYGYTF. The gene calls are TRBV24-1 and TRBJ1-2; 8 bases fit TRBD1. CDR3 size: 15 residues. V lost 7 bases, J lost 0 bases, and 6 bases stayed unmatched. Germline lookup yields CDR1 KGHDR and CDR2 SFDVKD.

The gene calls are TRBV5-1 and TRBJ2-3; TRBD2 matches at 10 bases. J lost 4 bases, V lost 1 base, and 3 bases had no gene match. Germline V gene data show CDR1 as SGHRS and CDR2 as YFSETQ. CDR3 length: 15 residues. In DNA form, the CDR3 reads TGCGCCAGCAGCTTGTTTGGACTAGCGGCAGATACGCAGTATTTT. It codes for CASSLFGLAADTQYF.

This chain connects TRBV28 to TRBJ1-1; D is uncertain. Trimming stripped 3 bases from V and 0 bases from J, with 11 bases between. The CDR3 extends over 15 amino acids. Germline V gene sequence: CDR1 MDHEN, CDR2 SYDVKM. CDR3 loop: CASSLLVTMNTEAFF. The CDR3, as DNA: TGTGCCAGCAGTTTGCTGGTAACTATGAACACTGAAGCTTTCTTT. Together with reference TRBV28 and TRBJ1-1, the CDR3 gives the full variable domain: DVKVTQSSRYLVKRTGEKVFLECVQDMDHENMFWYRQDPGLGLRLIYFSYDVKMKEKGDIPEGYSVSREKKERFSLILESASTNQTSMYLCASSLLVTMNTEAFFGQGTRLTVV.